This T cell receptor beta chain was found in a study of response to subunit inactivated influenza vaccine. Findings and caveats of the study: Each seasonal influenza vaccination, the authors suggested, recruits few new T cells.

About this clonotype itself: What it binds is not known.

TCRdb passed the RT-PCR reads through MiXCR, listing each CDR3 protein once. The sample includes approximately 530,000 distinct CDR3 sequences, more than 7% of them seen just once. The J segment lost 6 bases and the V segment lost 5 bases, leaving 6 bases of the junction unmatched. CDR1 SEHNR and CDR2 FQNEAQ come from the germline V gene (reference sequence). This CDR3 is 13 amino acids long. This receptor was identified in a man aged 45 to 75 who received an inactivated influenza vaccine. The rearrangement links TRBV7-9 to TRBJ1-1, with TRBD1 identical over 7 bases. Sequenced here: PBMCs from blood, sampled about 23 months after vaccination. This CDR3 is CASSITGDPEAFF. In nucleotides, the CDR3 is TGTGCCAGCAGCATTACAGGGGACCCTGAAGCTTTCTTT.